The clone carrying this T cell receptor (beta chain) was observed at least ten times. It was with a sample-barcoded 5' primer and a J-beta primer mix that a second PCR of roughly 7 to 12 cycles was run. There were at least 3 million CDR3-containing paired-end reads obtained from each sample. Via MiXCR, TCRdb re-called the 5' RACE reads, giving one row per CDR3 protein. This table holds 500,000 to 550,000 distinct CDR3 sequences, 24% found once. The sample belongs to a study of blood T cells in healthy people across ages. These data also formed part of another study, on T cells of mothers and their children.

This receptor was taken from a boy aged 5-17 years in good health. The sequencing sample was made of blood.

CDR3 in DNA: TGTGCCAGCAGCTACCCGGGAGAAGGGCAAGAGACCCAGTACTTC. Translated, it gives CASSYPGEGQETQYF. The chain employs TRBV7-3 and TRBJ2-5, with a possible D match to TRBD2 (6 bases). CDR1 and CDR2 from the germline V gene are SGHTA and FQGTGA. V was pared by 4 bases and J by 2 bases, with 14 bases between. The CDR3 runs 15 residues.